The source of this T cell receptor beta chain is a study of shared clonotypes between healthy human individuals. For each subset, genomic DNA was distributed in equal portions over several immunoSEQ plates. Each sorted subset replicate got 200 ng genomic DNA, around 29,000 genomes. The data were produced by immunoSEQ multiplex PCR, yet TCRdb's version contains in-frame clones alone and is incomplete. The sample carries a few million clones, roughly 93% recorded once. On this clone itself: Its antigen remains unidentified.

CDR3 length equals 19 residues. Notes on the study in general: Generally, estimated richness proved larger in naive subsets than it did in memory subsets.

The V and J genes are TRBV7-5 and TRBJ1-4. TRBV7-5 is annotated as a pseudogene. Sequencing was performed on naive CD4+ T cells from PBMCs. Specified subset: CD45RA+ positively selected. The TCR was taken from a man in his late teens or twenties in good health. Some clones in this sample may be carry-over from other donors' samples. The CDR3 sequence is CARSLAGPGAIATNEKLFF. The CDR3 region has the DNA TGTGCCAGAAGCTTAGCGGGGCCAGGTGCGATTGCAACTAATGAAAAACTGTTTTTT.